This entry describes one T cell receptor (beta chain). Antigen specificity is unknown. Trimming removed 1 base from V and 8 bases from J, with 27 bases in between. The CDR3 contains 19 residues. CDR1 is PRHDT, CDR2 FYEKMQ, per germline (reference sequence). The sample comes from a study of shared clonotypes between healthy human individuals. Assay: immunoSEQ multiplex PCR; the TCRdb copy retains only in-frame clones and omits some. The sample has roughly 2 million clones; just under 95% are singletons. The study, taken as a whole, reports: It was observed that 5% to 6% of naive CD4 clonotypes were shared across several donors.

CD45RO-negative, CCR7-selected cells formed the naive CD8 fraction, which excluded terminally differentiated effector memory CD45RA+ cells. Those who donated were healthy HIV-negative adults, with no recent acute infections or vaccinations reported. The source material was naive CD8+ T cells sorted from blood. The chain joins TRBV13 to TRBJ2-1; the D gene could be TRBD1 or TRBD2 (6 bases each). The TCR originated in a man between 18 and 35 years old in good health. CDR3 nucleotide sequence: TGTGCCAGCAGCTTAGATGAAGGGGGGACATATAGAGACGACTATGAGCAGTTCTTC. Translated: CASSLDEGGTYRDDYEQFF.